The 8 T cell receptor beta chains given below trace back to one sample, sequenced in a study of cytotoxic CD8 clonotypes in ibrutinib-treated CLL. Libraries were prepared by immunoSEQ multiplex PCR; TCRdb keeps only in-frame clonotypes and omits some of them. The sample carries some 140,000 clones, roughly 80% recorded once. Sequenced here: PBMCs, sampled after 24 months of ibrutinib treatment. The receptors originated from a human donor with chronic lymphocytic leukemia.

The sample holds one count of this clone. CDR3 sequence: CASSTAGVSRYNEQFF. The CDR3 DNA reads as TGTGCCAGTAGTACCGCAGGGGTTTCCCGCTACAATGAGCAGTTCTTC. The chain combines TRBV19 with TRBJ2-1, with D perhaps matching TRBD1 (6 bases). Germline V gene sequence: CDR1 LNHDA, CDR2 SQIVND (reference sequence). Trimming shortened V by 4 bases and J by 3 bases, and 16 bases separated the two germline ends. The CDR3 consists of 16 residues.

The chain links TRBV5-4 to TRBJ2-3; 7 bases line up with TRBD2. V lost 0 bases and J lost 2; bases outside the gene matches: 6. The germline V gene has CDR1 SGHNT and CDR2 YYREEE (reference sequence). The CDR3 contains 16 residues. The CDR3, as DNA: TGTGCCAGCAGCTTGGCAGGAGCGGGGTTCACAGATACGCAGTATTTT. It encodes CASSLAGAGFTDTQYF. Filled out from reference TRBV5-4 and TRBJ2-3, the complete variable domain reads ETGVTQSPTHLIKTRGQQVTLRCSSQSGHNTVSWYQQALGQGPQFIFQYYREEENGRGNFPPRFSGLQFPNYSSELNVNALELDDSALYLCASSLAGAGFTDTQYFGPGTRLTVL.

This clone was recorded a few times. The rearrangement links TRBV5-1 to TRBJ2-5; D is undetermined. Germline loops: CDR1 SGHRS, CDR2 YFSETQ. The CDR3 runs 14 residues. V was clipped by 2 bases and J by 2 bases, with 10 bases between them. CDR3 coding DNA: TGCGCCAGCAGCTTAATGTCCGGGCAAGAGACCCAGTACTTC. It yields the protein CASSLMSGQETQYF.

This clone was observed a few times. The V gene is TRBV10-3, the J gene TRBJ2-5, with unresolved D. This CDR3 comprises 11 residues. The germline V gene has CDR1 ENHRY and CDR2 SYGVKD. V shed 10 bases and J shed 5 bases, with 11 bases lying between them. The CDR3 DNA sequence: TGTGCCACAAGAGGCACGGAGACCCAGTACTTC. It encodes CATRGTETQYF.

This chain connects TRBV7-8 to TRBJ1-6; 8 bases are a match to TRBD1. The CDR3 covers 16 residues. V shed 4 bases and J 5 bases; nucleotides not matched to a gene: 7. The germline V gene has CDR1 SGHVS and CDR2 FQNEAQ. The CDR3 loop reads CASSSSDRVDNSPLHF. Written as DNA, the CDR3 is TGTGCCAGCAGCTCATCGGACAGGGTGGATAATTCACCCCTCCACTTT. The whole variable domain, filled in from reference TRBV7-8 and TRBJ1-6, reads GAGVSQSPRYKVAKRGQDVALRCDPISGHVSLFWYQQALGQGPEFLTYFQNEAQLDKSGLPSDRFFAERPEGSVSTLKIQRTQQEDSAVYLCASSSSDRVDNSPLHFGNGTRLTVT.

The chain is built from TRBV18 and TRBJ2-7; no clear D gene. The CDR3 totals 12 residues. Trimming shortened V by 3 bases and J by 4 bases, and 7 bases separated the two germline ends. Looked up from germline, CDR1 is KGHSH and CDR2 is LQKENI. The CDR3 sequence: CASSPRAYEQYF. DNA for the CDR3: TGTGCCAGCTCACCCCGGGCTTACGAGCAGTACTTC.

The chain combines TRBV6-1 with TRBJ1-5; TRBD1 agrees at 9 bases. The CDR3 is 16 residues long. Germline CDR1 MNHNS, CDR2 SASEGT. V lost 0 bases, J lost 3 bases, and 3 bases stayed unmatched. The CDR3 region has the DNA TGTGCCAGCAGTGAAGCGGACAGGGGATTCAATCAGCCCCAGCATTTT. Protein sequence: CASSEADRGFNQPQHF.

J is TRBJ2-2 and V is TRBV29-1, with D tentatively TRBD2 (6 bases). Germline V lookup: CDR1 SQVTM, CDR2 ANQGSEA. The CDR3 contains 13 residues. V gave up 4 bases and J gave up 5 bases, with 11 bases separating them. The CDR3 nucleotides read TGCAGCGTTGCAGAGGGGAGGACCGGGGAGCTGTTTTTT. Translation gives CSVAEGRTGELFF.